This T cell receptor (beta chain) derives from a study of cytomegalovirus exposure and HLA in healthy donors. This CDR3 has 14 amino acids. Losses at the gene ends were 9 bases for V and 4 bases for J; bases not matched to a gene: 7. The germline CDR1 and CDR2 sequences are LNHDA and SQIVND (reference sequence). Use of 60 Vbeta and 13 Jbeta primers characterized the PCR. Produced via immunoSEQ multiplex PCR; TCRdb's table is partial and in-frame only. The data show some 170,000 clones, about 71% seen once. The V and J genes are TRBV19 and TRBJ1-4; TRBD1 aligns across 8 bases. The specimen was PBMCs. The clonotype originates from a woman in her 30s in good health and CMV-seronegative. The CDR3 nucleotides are TGTGCCAGCGCCCAGGGGGCCGGTAATGAAAAACTGTTTTTT. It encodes CASAQGAGNEKLFF.